What follows are 3 T cell receptor beta chains derived from one specimen sequenced in a study of T cells in Graves' hyperthyroidism and ophthalmopathy. There were TCR beta CDR3 regions amplified from RNA transcripts. The HTBI primer set served for first-round RT-PCR of the TCR CDR3. MiXCR, applied by TCRdb to the multiplex PCR reads, yields one record per CDR3 protein. This sample yields around 250,000 distinct CDR3 sequences, of which roughly 14% are seen a single time; 13% belongs to the top ten. The specimen was blood. Receptor source: a woman aged 40 to 50 with Graves' hyperthyroidism that later progressed to Graves' ophthalmopathy.

This chain joins TRBV30 and TRBJ2-2; D is uncertain. The germline CDR1 and CDR2 sequences are GTSNPN and SVGIG (reference sequence). Between the trimmed V and J ends, which lost 4 bases and 2 bases, there was a span of 5 bases. The CDR3 length is 12 residues. In nucleotides, the CDR3 is TGTGCCTGGAAACCTAACACCGGGGAGCTGTTTTTT. Residues: CAWKPNTGELFF.

The sample holds a few counts of this clonotype. The chain has TRBV4-1 and TRBJ2-3, with TRBD2 identical over 10 bases. Germline V gene sequence: CDR1 MGHRA, CDR2 YSYEKL. The CDR3 has 14 residues. V lost 6 bases, J lost 4 bases, and 4 bases stayed unmatched. CDR3 amino acids: CASRFSGRSDTQYF. DNA for the CDR3: TGCGCCAGCAGGTTTAGCGGGAGGTCAGATACGCAGTATTTT.

At least ten counts were recorded for this clonotype. V and J are TRBV27 and TRBJ1-5; D gene unclear. The CDR3 has 15 amino acids. V lost 3 bases and J lost 0, with 9 bases in between. Germline V lookup: CDR1 MNHEY, CDR2 SMNVEV (reference sequence). The CDR3 DNA follows: TGTGCCAGCAGTTTCCTCGGGCGTAGCAATCAGCCCCAGCATTTT. Amino acids: CASSFLGRSNQPQHF.